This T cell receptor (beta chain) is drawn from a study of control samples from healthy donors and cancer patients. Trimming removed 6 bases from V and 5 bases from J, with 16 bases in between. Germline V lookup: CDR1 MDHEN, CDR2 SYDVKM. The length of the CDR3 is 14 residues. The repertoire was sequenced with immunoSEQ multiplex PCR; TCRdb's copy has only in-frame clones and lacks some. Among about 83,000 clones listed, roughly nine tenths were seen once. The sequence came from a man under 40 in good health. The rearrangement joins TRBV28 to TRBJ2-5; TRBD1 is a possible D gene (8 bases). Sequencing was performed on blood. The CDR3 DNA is TGTGCCAGCAGCAAACAGGGGGGGTCTGAGACCCAGTACTTC. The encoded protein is CASSKQGGSETQYF. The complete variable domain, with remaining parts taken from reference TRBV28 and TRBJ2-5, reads DVKVTQSSRYLVKRTGEKVFLECVQDMDHENMFWYRQDPGLGLRLIYFSYDVKMKEKGDIPEGYSVSREKKERFSLILESASTNQTSMYLCASSKQGGSETQYFGPGTRLLVL.